The 19 T cell receptor beta chains listed next were all sequenced from one sample in a study of blood T cell repertoires in COVID-19. Sequencing was performed with immunoSEQ multiplex PCR; in TCRdb, only in-frame clones are kept and a portion is missing. Among 130,000 to 150,000 clones listed, approximately 83% were seen once. The source material was PBMCs or T cells enriched from blood (not recorded which). All receptors derive from a man aged 50-59 years who had recovered from COVID-19.

This sequence joins TRBV9 and TRBJ2-7; TRBD1 matches at 8 bases. The CDR3 covers 15 residues. Per the germline V gene, CDR1 is SGDLS and CDR2 is YYNGEE. With 4 bases clipped from V and 7 bases from J, the junction kept 13 bases outside the gene matches. In nucleotides, the CDR3 is TGTGCCAGCAGCCCCCGGACAGGGATTGAAGGTGAGCAGTACTTC. Translated, it gives CASSPRTGIEGEQYF.

The chain recombines TRBV30 with TRBJ2-7, with 9 bases lining up with TRBD1. The CDR3 contains 14 residues. Germline CDR1 and CDR2: GTSNPN and SVGIG (reference sequence). The V and J ends lost 1 base and 3 bases, in that order; junction bases with no gene match: 4. This CDR3 is CAWSGGGQGYEQYF. The CDR3 region has the DNA TGTGCCTGGAGTGGGGGGGGACAGGGCTACGAGCAGTACTTC.

This clone appeared a single time. The chain has TRBV10-3 and TRBJ1-5, with TRBD1 as a possible D gene (5 bases). The length of the CDR3 is 13 residues. V lost 0 bases, J lost 5 bases, and 5 bases lay in between. In germline, CDR1 is ENHRY, CDR2 SYGVKD. The CDR3 DNA reads as TGTGCCATCAGTGAGTCAGGGGATCAGCCCCAGCATTTT. This translates into CAISESGDQPQHF.

The chain combines TRBV5-4 with TRBJ2-1, with 10 bases fitting TRBD2. J gave up 1 base and V 4 bases, and 2 bases lay outside the gene matches. CDR1 is SGHNT, CDR2 YYREEE, per germline (reference sequence). The CDR3 is 15 amino acids. DNA for the CDR3: TGTGCCAGCAGCACTAGCGGGGTTTCCTACAATGAGCAGTTCTTC. This codes for CASSTSGVSYNEQFF.

This clone was picked up one time. CDR3 bases: TGTGCCAGCAGCGTAGCGAGACTAGGACCAGATACGCAGTATTTT. Translation: CASSVARLGPDTQYF. The rearrangement uses TRBV9 and TRBJ2-3, with D possibly being TRBD2 (6 bases). The germline gives CDR1 SGDLS, CDR2 YYNGEE. Trimming took off 0 bases at V and 4 bases at J, with 12 bases between the two ends. The CDR3 extends over 15 amino acids.

The CDR3: CASVGTGISEQFF. CDR3 DNA: TGTGCCAGTGTAGGGACAGGGATATCTGAGCAGTTCTTC. The chain carries TRBV2 and TRBJ2-1; the match to TRBD1 covers 9 bases. After removal of 9 bases from V and 9 bases from J, the junction contained 9 bases not matched to a gene. Per the germline V gene, CDR1 is SNHLY and CDR2 is FYNNEI. There are 13 residues in the CDR3. The whole variable domain, filled in from reference TRBV2 and TRBJ2-1, reads EPEVTQTPSHQVTQMGQEVILRCVPISNHLYFYWYRQILGQKVEFLVSFYNNEISEKSEIFDDQFSVERPDGSNFTLKIRSTKLEDSAMYFCASVGTGISEQFFGPGTRLTVL.

V gene TRBV7-3 combines with J gene TRBJ2-2; 8 bases map to TRBD1. V shed 2 bases, J shed 5 bases, and the junction held 7 bases outside the gene matches. CDR1 and CDR2 from the germline V gene are SGHTA and FQGTGA. The CDR3 covers 16 residues. CDR3 nucleotide sequence: TGTGCCAGCAGCTTAGTAAAGACAGGGGAGACCGGGGAGCTGTTTTTT. As protein: CASSLVKTGETGELFF.

A note on this clone: Different DNA sequences within this sample yield the same CDR3. The gene calls are TRBV7-3 and TRBJ1-1; possible D gene TRBD1, 5 bases. Trimming stripped 5 bases from V and 0 bases from J, with 7 bases between. The length of the CDR3 is 13 residues. Germline V gene data show CDR1 as SGHTA and CDR2 as FQGTGA. In nucleotides, the CDR3 is TGTGCCAGCAGCCGACAGATGAACACTGAAGCTTTCTTT. Its protein is CASSRQMNTEAFF.

This sequence joins TRBV4-3 and TRBJ1-5; D not resolved. With 0 bases removed from V and 4 bases from J, the gap between germline ends came to 10 bases. CDR3 size: 15 residues. The germline V gene has CDR1 LGHNA and CDR2 YSLEER. Written as DNA, the CDR3 is TGCGCCAGCAGCCAAGATTTGCCGGTAAATCAGCCCCAGCATTTT. Protein: CASSQDLPVNQPQHF.

This chain connects TRBV4-2 to TRBJ1-1, with 7 bases identical to TRBD1. With V trimmed by 0 bases and J by 10 bases, 8 bases remained unmatched. Germline V CDR1 and CDR2: LGHNA, YNFKEQ. CDR3 length equals 14 residues. The CDR3 region is CASSQDLTGSVAFF. The DNA of the CDR3 is TGTGCCAGCAGCCAAGACTTGACAGGGTCAGTAGCTTTCTTT.

V and J are TRBV11-3 and TRBJ2-3; D unresolved. Trimming cost V 0 bases and J 4 bases, with 5 bases left between them. From germline, CDR1 is SGHNT and CDR2 YENEEA. The CDR3 covers 13 residues. CDR3 sequence: CASSLDLSDTQYF. For the CDR3, the DNA is TGTGCCAGCAGCTTAGATCTCTCAGATACGCAGTATTTT.

This clone turned up a few times. This rearrangement joins TRBV5-1 to TRBJ2-2; 7 bases are a match to TRBD1. V shed 3 bases and J 1 base; nucleotides not matched to a gene: 6. The CDR3 extends over 16 amino acids. Germline CDR1 and CDR2: SGHRS and YFSETQ. Here the CDR3 reads CASSSGQAVNTGELFF. CDR3 DNA sequence: TGCGCCAGCAGCTCTGGACAGGCTGTGAACACCGGGGAGCTGTTTTTT.

The J gene is TRBJ1-6, the V gene TRBV27; D is possibly TRBD1 (5 bases). CDR1 MNHEY and CDR2 SMNVEV come from the germline V gene (reference sequence). Between the trimmed V and J ends, which lost 2 bases and 8 bases, there was a span of 16 bases. The CDR3 consists of 16 residues. The CDR3 protein is CASSLGARGSYSPLHF. CDR3 DNA sequence: TGTGCCAGCAGTTTAGGAGCGCGGGGCTCCTATTCACCCCTCCACTTT.

This clone was observed a few times. The J gene is TRBJ1-3, the V gene TRBV7-3; no clear D. The CDR3 loop spans 15 amino acids. V gave up 0 bases and J gave up 1 base, with 7 bases separating them. Germline CDR1 reads SGHTA; CDR2 reads FQGTGA. The CDR3 here is CASSLTGESGNTIYF. The CDR3 DNA is TGTGCCAGCAGCTTAACGGGAGAATCTGGAAACACCATATATTTT. Full variable domain (rest looked up from reference TRBV7-3 and TRBJ1-3): GAGVSQTPSNKVTEKGKYVELRCDPISGHTALYWYRQSLGQGPEFLIYFQGTGAADDSGLPNDRFFAVRPEGSVSTLKIQRTERGDSAVYLCASSLTGESGNTIYFGEGSWLTVV.

The chain joins TRBV5-4 to TRBJ2-3, with 8 bases lining up with TRBD1. The germline V gene encodes CDR1 SGHNT and CDR2 YYREEE (reference sequence). The CDR3 has 17 amino acids. The ends lost 4 bases at V and 0 bases at J; junction bases unmatched: 10. Here the CDR3 reads CASSPLRQGSSTDTQYF. CDR3 in DNA: TGTGCCAGCAGCCCCCTCCGACAGGGGTCTAGCACAGATACGCAGTATTTT.

The chain is built from TRBV5-1 and TRBJ2-6, with D maybe TRBD1 (7 bases). CDR3 size: 17 residues. Germline V gene sequence: CDR1 SGHRS, CDR2 YFSETQ. The V end lost 3 bases, the J end lost 1 base, and 14 bases lay between the germline ends. CDR3 protein: CASSSGDSWSGANVLTF. The CDR3 region has the DNA TGCGCCAGCAGCTCGGGGGACAGTTGGTCTGGGGCCAACGTCCTGACTTTC.

V is TRBV5-4 and J is TRBJ1-1, with 9 positions matching TRBD1. This CDR3 contains 13 residues. The germline CDR1 and CDR2 sequences are SGHNT and YYREEE (reference sequence). Trimming cost V 4 bases and J 3 bases; bases outside gene matches: 1. The CDR3 sequence: CASSRTGDTEAFF. CDR3 sequence (DNA): TGTGCCAGCAGCAGGACAGGGGACACTGAAGCTTTCTTT. The full variable domain, with the rest looked up from reference TRBV5-4 and TRBJ1-1, is ETGVTQSPTHLIKTRGQQVTLRCSSQSGHNTVSWYQQALGQGPQFIFQYYREEENGRGNFPPRFSGLQFPNYSSELNVNALELDDSALYLCASSRTGDTEAFFGQGTRLTVV.

This chain joins TRBV4-3 and TRBJ1-1, with 10 bases identical to TRBD1. CDR1 and CDR2 from the germline V gene are LGHNA and YSLEER. The CDR3 extends over 13 amino acids. Trimming at V came to 4 bases and at J to 4 bases, leaving 0 bases not matched to a gene. CDR3 nucleotide sequence: TGCGCCAGCAGCCGGACAGGGGGCACTGAAGCTTTCTTT. Protein: CASSRTGGTEAFF.

This clone was found once. V gene TRBV24-1 combines with J gene TRBJ2-3, with TRBD2 as a possible D gene (6 bases). Trimming shortened V by 3 bases and J by 4 bases, and 10 bases separated the two germline ends. From germline, CDR1 is KGHDR and CDR2 SFDVKD. The CDR3 length is 14 residues. For the CDR3, the DNA is TGTGCCACCAGTGATCCGAGACTAGCAGATACGCAGTATTTT. Encoded protein: CATSDPRLADTQYF.